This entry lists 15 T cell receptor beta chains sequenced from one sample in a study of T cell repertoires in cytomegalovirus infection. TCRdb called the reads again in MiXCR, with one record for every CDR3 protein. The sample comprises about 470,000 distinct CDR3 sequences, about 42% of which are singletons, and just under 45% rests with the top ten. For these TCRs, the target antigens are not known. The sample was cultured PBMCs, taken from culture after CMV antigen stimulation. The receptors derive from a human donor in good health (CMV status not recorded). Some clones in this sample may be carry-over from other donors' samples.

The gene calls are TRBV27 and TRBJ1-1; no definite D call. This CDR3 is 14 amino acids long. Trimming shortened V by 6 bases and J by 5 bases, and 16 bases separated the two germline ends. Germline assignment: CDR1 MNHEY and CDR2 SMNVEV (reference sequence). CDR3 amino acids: CASRRSGSWTEAFF. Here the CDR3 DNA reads TGTGCCAGCAGACGCTCGGGGTCATGGACTGAAGCTTTCTTT.

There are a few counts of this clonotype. Here the CDR3 DNA reads TGTGCCAGCACCCTGGGGGAACGGGTGGAGACCCAGTACTTC. This encodes CASTLGERVETQYF. The chain recombines TRBV12-3 or TRBV12-4 with TRBJ2-5; either TRBD1 or TRBD2 may supply D (5 bases each). Deletions cut 7 bases from V and 5 bases from J, with 17 bases between. The CDR3 loop spans 14 amino acids.

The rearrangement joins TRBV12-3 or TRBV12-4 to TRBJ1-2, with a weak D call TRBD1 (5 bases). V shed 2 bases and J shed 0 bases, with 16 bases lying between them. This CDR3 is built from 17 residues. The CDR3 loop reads CASSLSVGMGANYGYTF. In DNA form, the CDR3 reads TGTGCCAGCAGTTTAAGCGTGGGGATGGGGGCTAACTATGGCTACACCTTC.

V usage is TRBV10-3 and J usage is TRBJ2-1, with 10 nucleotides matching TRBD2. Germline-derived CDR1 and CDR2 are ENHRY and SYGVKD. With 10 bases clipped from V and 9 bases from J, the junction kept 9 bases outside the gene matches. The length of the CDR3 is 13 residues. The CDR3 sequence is CATAEGTSVEQFF. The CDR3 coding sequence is TGTGCCACCGCGGAAGGGACTAGCGTTGAGCAGTTCTTC.

The CDR3 bases are TGTGCCAGCAGCTCACGGCCCGGGGTAGCGGAATATCAGTACTTC. Translated, it gives CASSSRPGVAEYQYF. The chain links TRBV7-8 to TRBJ2-7, with TRBD2 as a possible D gene (6 bases). The CDR3 runs to 15 residues. Germline V gene sequence: CDR1 SGHVS, CDR2 FQNEAQ. V lost 4 bases and J lost 10, with 23 bases in between.

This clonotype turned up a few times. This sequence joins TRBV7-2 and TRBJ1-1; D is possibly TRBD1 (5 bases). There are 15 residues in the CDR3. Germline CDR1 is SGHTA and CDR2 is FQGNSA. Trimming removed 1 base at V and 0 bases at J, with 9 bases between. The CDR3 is CASSLGGALNTEAFF. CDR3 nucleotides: TGTGCCAGCAGCTTAGGAGGGGCCCTGAACACTGAAGCTTTCTTT.

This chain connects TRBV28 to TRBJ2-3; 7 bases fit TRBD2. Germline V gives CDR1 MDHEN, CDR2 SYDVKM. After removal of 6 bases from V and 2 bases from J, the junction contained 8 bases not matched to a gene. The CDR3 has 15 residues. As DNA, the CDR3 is TGTGCCAGCAGCAGGCCTAGCGGTTACACAGATACGCAGTATTTT. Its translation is CASSRPSGYTDTQYF.

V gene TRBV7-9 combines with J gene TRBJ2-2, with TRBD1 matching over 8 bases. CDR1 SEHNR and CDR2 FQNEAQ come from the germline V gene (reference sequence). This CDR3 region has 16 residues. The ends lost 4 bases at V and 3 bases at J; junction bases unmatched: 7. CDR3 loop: CASSYRTGPHTGELFF. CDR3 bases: TGTGCCAGCAGCTACCGGACAGGGCCTCACACCGGGGAGCTGTTTTTT.

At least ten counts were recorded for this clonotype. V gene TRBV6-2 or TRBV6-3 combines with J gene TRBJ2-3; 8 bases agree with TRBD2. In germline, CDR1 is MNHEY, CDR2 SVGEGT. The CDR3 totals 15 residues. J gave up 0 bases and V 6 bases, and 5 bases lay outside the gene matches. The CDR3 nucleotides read TGTGCCAGCAGCTCCCTAGCGGGTAGCACAGATACGCAGTATTTT. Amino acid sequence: CASSSLAGSTDTQYF.

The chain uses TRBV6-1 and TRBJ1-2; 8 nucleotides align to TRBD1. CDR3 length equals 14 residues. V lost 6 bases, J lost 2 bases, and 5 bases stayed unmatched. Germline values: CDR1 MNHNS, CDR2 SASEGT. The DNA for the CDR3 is TGTGCCAGCAGAACTGACAGGGGAAACTATGGCTACACCTTC. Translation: CASRTDRGNYGYTF.

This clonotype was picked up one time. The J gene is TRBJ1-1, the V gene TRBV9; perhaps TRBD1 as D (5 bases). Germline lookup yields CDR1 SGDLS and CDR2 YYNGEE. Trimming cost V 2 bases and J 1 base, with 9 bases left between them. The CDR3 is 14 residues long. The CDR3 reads CASSVQGQNTEAFF. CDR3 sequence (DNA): TGTGCCAGCAGCGTCCAGGGCCAGAACACTGAAGCTTTCTTT.

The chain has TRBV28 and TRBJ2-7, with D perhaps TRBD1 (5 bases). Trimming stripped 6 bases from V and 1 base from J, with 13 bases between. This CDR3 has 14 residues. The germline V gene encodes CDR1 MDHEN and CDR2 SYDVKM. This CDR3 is CASSTQGGSYEQYF. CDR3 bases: TGTGCCAGCAGCACTCAGGGTGGTTCCTACGAGCAGTACTTC.

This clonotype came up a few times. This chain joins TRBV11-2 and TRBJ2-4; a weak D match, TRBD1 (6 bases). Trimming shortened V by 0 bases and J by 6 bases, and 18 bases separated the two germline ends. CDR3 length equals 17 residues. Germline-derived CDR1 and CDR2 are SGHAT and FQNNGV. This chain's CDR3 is CASSLDLGLGAVNIQYF. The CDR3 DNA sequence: TGTGCCAGCAGCTTAGATCTTGGCCTGGGGGCCGTAAACATTCAGTACTTC.

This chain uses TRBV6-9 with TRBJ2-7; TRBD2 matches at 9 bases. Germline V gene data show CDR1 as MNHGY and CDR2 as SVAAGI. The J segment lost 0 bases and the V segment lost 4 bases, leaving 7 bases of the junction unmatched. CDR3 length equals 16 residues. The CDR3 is CASSWGLAESSYEQYF. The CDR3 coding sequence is TGTGCCAGCAGTTGGGGACTAGCAGAGAGCTCCTACGAGCAGTACTTC.

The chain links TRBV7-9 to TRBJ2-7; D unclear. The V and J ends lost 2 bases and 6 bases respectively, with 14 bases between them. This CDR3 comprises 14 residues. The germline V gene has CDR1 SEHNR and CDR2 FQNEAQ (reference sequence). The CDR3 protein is CASSLPQGGSEQYF. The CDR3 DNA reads TGTGCCAGCAGCTTACCCCAAGGTGGCAGCGAGCAGTACTTC. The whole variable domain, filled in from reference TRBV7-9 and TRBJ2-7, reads DTGVSQNPRHKITKRGQNVTFRCDPISEHNRLYWYRQTLGQGPEFLTYFQNEAQLEKSRLLSDRFSAERPKGSFSTLEIQRTEQGDSAMYLCASSLPQGGSEQYFGPGTRLTVT.